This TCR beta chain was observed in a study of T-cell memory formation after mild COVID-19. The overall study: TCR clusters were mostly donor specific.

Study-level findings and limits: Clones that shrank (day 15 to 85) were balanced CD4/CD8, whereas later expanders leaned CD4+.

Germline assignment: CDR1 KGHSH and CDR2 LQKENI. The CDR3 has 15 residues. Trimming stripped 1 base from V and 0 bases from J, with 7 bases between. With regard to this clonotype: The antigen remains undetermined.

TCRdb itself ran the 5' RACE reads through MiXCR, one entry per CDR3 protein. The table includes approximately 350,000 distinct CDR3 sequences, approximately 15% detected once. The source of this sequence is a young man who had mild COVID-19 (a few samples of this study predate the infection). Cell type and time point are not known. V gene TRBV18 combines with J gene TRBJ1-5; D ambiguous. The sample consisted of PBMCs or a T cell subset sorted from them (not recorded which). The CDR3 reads CASSPQRDSNQPQHF. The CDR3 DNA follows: TGTGCCAGCTCACCACAACGAGATAGCAATCAGCCCCAGCATTTT.